This entry lists 11 T cell receptor beta chains sequenced from one sample in a study of glioma-infiltrating T cells. Amplification of TCR alpha and beta CDR3 regions from RNA used iRepertoire nested multiplex PCR. TCRdb used MiXCR to reprocess the multiplex PCR reads, holding one entry per CDR3 protein. The sample includes approximately 90,000 distinct CDR3 sequences, 23% of them seen just once. Sequencing input: glioma tissue, nonneoplastic brain tissue, or PBMCs (not recorded which). These receptors all stem from a human donor with low-grade glioma or glioblastoma, undergoing nonglioma brain surgery, or in good health (not recorded which).

This clonotype has ten or more counts. The V and J genes are TRBV7-8 and TRBJ1-1; 7 bases are a match to TRBD1. Trimming at V came to 1 base and at J to 9 bases, leaving 8 bases not matched to a gene. The CDR3 has 14 amino acids. In germline, CDR1 is SGHVS, CDR2 FQNEAQ. The CDR3: CASSLEGGGQKAFF. Written as DNA, the CDR3 is TGTGCCAGCAGCTTAGAAGGAGGGGGACAGAAAGCTTTCTTT.

A remark on this clonotype: It may be a read error: a sequence one base away is much more abundant. This chain links TRBV29-1 with TRBJ2-7, with 8 bases matching TRBD1. The ends lost 4 bases at V and 3 bases at J; junction bases unmatched: 5. This CDR3 contains 13 residues. The germline CDR1 and CDR2 sequences are SQVTM and ANQGSEA. This CDR3 is CSVGPGQGYEQYF. The CDR3 DNA sequence: TGCAGCGTTGGTCCAGGACAGGGCTACGAGCAGTACTTC.

This clonotype was counted at least ten times. The chain employs TRBV10-3 and TRBJ2-5, with D possibly matching TRBD1 (6 bases). CDR3 length: 14 amino acids. V lost 1 base and J lost 1, with 7 bases in between. Germline CDR1 ENHRY, CDR2 SYGVKD. CDR3 DNA sequence: TGTGCCATCAGTGAGTGGGGGCTCCAAGAGACCCAGTACTTC. Translation: CAISEWGLQETQYF.

V gene TRBV25-1 combines with J gene TRBJ2-3, with TRBD1 matching 7 bases. Germline CDR1 is MGHDK and CDR2 is SYGVNS. This CDR3 region has 17 residues. V was clipped by 6 bases and J by 11 bases; unmatched bases: 23. The DNA of the CDR3 is TGTGCCAGCAGCGAGCCCACCCAAGGGGGCTCTACTGGGGGGCAGTATTTT. Residues: CASSEPTQGGSTGGQYF.

Many counts were recorded for this clonotype. The V gene is TRBV5-1, the J gene TRBJ1-2; D is ambiguous. Trimming shortened V by 0 bases and J by 3 bases, and 15 bases separated the two germline ends. This CDR3 region has 16 residues. The germline CDR1 and CDR2 sequences are SGHRS and YFSETQ. CDR3 amino acids: CASSLAAERLDYGYTF. The CDR3 coding sequence is TGCGCCAGCAGCTTGGCGGCAGAACGTTTAGACTATGGCTACACCTTC.

Concerning this clonotype: A much larger clone differs by one base, so this may be a read error. The genes are TRBV4-1 and TRBJ1-2; tentative D call: TRBD1 (6 bases). Germline lookup yields CDR1 MGHRA and CDR2 YSYEKL. V lost 2 bases and J 8 bases, leaving 18 bases between the germline ends. CDR3 length: 15 residues. The CDR3 nucleotides are TGCGCCAGCAGCCAAAAACCCCCAGGGGAGGACGGCTACACCTTC. Amino acid sequence: CASSQKPPGEDGYTF.

In this sample, this clonotype turned up many times. The J gene is TRBJ1-2, the V gene TRBV7-9, with D perhaps TRBD1 (6 bases). There are 15 residues in the CDR3. CDR1 and CDR2 (germline): SEHNR, FQNEAQ (reference sequence). Trimming left V 3 bases short and J 7 bases short, with 18 bases between. In DNA, the CDR3 is TGTGCCAGCAGCTTGGCTTTACAGGGCGGTGTTGGCTACACCTTC. Its protein is CASSLALQGGVGYTF.

Notes on this clonotype: The junction shows a germline mismatch at one end, possibly a read error. DNA for the CDR3: TGTGCCAGCAGCTTGAATCCGACTAGCGGGGGGTATAACGAGCAGCACTTC. Protein: CASSLNPTSGGYNEQHF. The chain uses TRBV5-4 and TRBJ2-7; 13 bases agree with TRBD2. The germline V gene encodes CDR1 SGHNT and CDR2 YYREEE (reference sequence). The CDR3 is 17 amino acids.

This clonotype occurred a few times. J is TRBJ2-1 and V is TRBV7-9; D may be TRBD2 (7 bases). CDR1 and CDR2 (germline): SEHNR, FQNEAQ (reference sequence). The CDR3 runs 13 residues. The ends were cut back, 11 bases at V and 2 bases at J, with 13 bases in the middle. The CDR3, as DNA: TGTGCCGGGGGGGCAGCTCCCTACAATGAGCAGTTCTTC. It encodes CAGGAAPYNEQFF.

This clonotype was observed many times. The chain couples TRBV20-1 to TRBJ2-5, with a possible D match to TRBD1 (6 bases). From germline, CDR1 is DFQATT and CDR2 SNEGSKA (reference sequence). Trimming shortened V by 6 bases and J by 2 bases, and 22 bases separated the two germline ends. The CDR3 spans 16 residues. CDR3 sequence reads: CSAIKRRTDPQETQYF. DNA of the CDR3: TGCAGTGCCATAAAACGGCGGACAGACCCTCAAGAGACCCAGTACTTC.

This chain links TRBV5-1 with TRBJ1-1; D is ambiguous. The CDR3 extends over 16 amino acids. V lost 5 bases, J lost 0 bases, and 17 bases lay in between. Germline CDR1 reads SGHRS; CDR2 reads YFSETQ. CDR3 bases: TGCGCCAGCAGTTATGGGTACTCTTCTATGAACACTGAAGCTTTCTTT. Amino acids: CASSYGYSSMNTEAFF.